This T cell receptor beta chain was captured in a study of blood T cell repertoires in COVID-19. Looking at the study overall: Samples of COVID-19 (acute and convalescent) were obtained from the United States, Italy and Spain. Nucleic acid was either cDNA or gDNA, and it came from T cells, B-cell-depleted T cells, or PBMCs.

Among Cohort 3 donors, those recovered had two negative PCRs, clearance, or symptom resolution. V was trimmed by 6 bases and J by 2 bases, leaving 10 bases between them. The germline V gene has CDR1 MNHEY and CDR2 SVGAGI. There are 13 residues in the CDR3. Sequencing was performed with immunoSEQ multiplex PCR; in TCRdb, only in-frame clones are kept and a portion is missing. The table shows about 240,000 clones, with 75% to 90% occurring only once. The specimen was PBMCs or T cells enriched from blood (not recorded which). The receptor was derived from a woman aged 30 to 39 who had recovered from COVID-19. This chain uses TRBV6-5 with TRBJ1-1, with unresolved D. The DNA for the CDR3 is TGTGCCAGCAGCCTTCCGTATAACACTGAAGCTTTCTTT. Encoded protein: CASSLPYNTEAFF.